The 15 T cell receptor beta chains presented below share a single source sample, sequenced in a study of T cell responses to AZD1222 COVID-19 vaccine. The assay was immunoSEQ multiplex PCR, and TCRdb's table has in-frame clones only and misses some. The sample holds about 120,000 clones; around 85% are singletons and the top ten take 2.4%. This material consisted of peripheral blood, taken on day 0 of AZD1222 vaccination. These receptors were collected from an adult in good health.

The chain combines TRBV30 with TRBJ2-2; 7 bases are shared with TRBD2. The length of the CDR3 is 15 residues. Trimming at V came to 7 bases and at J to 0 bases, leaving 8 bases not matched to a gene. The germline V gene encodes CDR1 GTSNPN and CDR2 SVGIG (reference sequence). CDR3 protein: CASGSGRANTGELFF. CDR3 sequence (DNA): TGTGCCTCGGGGAGTGGGAGGGCGAACACCGGGGAGCTGTTTTTT.

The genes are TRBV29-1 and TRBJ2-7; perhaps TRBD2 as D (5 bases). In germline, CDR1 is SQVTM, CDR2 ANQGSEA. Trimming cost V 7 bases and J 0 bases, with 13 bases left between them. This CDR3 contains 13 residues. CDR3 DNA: TGCAGCGGACGGGTGGGGAGCTCCTACGAGCAGTACTTC. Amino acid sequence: CSGRVGSSYEQYF.

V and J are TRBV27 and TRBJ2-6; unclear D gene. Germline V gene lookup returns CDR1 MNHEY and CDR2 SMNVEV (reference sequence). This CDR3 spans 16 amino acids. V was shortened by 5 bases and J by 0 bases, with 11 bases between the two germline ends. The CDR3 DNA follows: TGTGCCAGCAGTGCCGGACGGAGCTCTGGGGCCAACGTCCTGACTTTC. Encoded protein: CASSAGRSSGANVLTF. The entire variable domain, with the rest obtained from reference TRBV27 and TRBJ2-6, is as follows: EAQVTQNPRYLITVTGKKLTVTCSQNMNHEYMSWYRQDPGLGLRQIYYSMNVEVTDKGDVPEGYKVSRKEKRNFPLILESPSPNQTSLYFCASSAGRSSGANVLTFGAGSRLTVL.

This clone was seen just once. The CDR3 DNA is TGTGCCAGCTCACAACTAGCGGGAGTGCCATACAATGAGCAGTTCTTC. Protein: CASSQLAGVPYNEQFF. The chain has TRBV18 and TRBJ2-1; 11 bases fit TRBD2. After removal of 4 bases from V and 4 bases from J, the junction contained 6 bases not matched to a gene. This CDR3 comprises 16 residues. Germline CDR1 and CDR2: KGHSH and LQKENI.

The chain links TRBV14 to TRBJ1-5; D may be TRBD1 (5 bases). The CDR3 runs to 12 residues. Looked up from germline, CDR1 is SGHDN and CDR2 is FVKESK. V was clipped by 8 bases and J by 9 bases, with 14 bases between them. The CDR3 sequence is CASATGLGPQHF. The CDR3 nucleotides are TGTGCCAGCGCGACGGGGCTAGGGCCCCAGCATTTT.

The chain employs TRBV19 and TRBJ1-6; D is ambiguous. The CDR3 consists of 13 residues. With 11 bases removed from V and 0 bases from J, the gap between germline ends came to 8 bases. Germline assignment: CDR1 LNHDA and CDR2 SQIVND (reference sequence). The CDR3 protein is CASSRSYNSPLHF. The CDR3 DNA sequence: TGTGCCTCTAGTCGCTCCTATAATTCACCCCTCCACTTT. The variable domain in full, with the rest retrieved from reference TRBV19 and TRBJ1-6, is DGGITQSPKYLFRKEGQNVTLSCEQNLNHDAMYWYRQDPGQGLRLIYYSQIVNDFQKGDIAEGYSVSREKKESFPLTVTSAQKNPTAFYLCASSRSYNSPLHFGNGTRLTVT.

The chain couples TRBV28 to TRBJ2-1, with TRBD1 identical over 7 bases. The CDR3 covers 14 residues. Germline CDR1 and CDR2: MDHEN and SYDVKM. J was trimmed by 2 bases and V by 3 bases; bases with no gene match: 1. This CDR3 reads CASSLTGTYNEQFF. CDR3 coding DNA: TGTGCCAGCAGTTTGACAGGGACCTACAATGAGCAGTTCTTC. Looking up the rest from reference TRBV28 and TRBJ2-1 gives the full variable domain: DVKVTQSSRYLVKRTGEKVFLECVQDMDHENMFWYRQDPGLGLRLIYFSYDVKMKEKGDIPEGYSVSREKKERFSLILESASTNQTSMYLCASSLTGTYNEQFFGPGTRLTVL.

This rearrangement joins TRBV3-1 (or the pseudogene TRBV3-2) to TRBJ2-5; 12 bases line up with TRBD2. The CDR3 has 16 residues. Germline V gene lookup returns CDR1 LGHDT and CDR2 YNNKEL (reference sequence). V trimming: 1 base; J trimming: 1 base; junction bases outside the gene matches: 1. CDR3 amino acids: CASSQGLAGAQETQYF. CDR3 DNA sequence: TGTGCCAGCAGCCAAGGACTAGCGGGGGCCCAAGAGACCCAGTACTTC.

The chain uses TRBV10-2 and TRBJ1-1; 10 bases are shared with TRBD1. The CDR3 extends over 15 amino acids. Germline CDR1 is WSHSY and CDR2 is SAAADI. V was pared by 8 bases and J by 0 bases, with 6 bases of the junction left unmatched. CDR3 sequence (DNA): TGCGCCAGCGAGGACAGGGGGGGAATGAACACTGAAGCTTTCTTT. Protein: CASEDRGGMNTEAFF.

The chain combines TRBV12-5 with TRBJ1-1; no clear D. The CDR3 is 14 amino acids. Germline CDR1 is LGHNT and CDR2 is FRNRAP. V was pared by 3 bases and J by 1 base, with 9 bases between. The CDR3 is CASGLSGKNTEAFF. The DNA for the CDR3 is TGTGCTAGTGGTTTATCGGGGAAGAACACTGAAGCTTTCTTT.

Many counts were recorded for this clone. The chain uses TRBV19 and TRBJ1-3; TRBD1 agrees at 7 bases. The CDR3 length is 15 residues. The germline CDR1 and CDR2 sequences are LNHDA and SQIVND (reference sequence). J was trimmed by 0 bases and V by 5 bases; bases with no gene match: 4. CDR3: CASSVGTASGNTIYF. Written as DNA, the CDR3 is TGTGCCAGTAGTGTCGGGACAGCCTCTGGAAACACCATATATTTT.

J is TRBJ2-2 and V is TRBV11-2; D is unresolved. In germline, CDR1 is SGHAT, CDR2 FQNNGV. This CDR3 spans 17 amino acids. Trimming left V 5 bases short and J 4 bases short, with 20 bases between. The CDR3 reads CASSPRWVPETTGELFF. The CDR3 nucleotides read TGTGCCAGCAGCCCCCGTTGGGTCCCAGAAACCACCGGGGAGCTGTTTTTT.

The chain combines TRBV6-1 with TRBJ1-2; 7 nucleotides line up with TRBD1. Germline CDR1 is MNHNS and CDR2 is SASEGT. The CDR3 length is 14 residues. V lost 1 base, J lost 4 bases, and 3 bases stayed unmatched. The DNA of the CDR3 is TGTGCCAGCAGTGAAGACAGGGGTACCTATGGCTACACCTTC. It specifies CASSEDRGTYGYTF.

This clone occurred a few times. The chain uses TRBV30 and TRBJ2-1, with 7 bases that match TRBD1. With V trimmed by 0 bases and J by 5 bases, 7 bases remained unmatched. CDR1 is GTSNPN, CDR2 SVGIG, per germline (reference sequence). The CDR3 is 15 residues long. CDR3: CAWSVKRGRDNEQFF. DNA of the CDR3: TGTGCCTGGAGTGTAAAAAGGGGGCGGGACAATGAGCAGTTCTTC.

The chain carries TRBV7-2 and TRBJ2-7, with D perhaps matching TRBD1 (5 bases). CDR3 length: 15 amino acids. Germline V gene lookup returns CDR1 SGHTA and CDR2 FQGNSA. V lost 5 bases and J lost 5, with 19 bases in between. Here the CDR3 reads CASSPEVQGFNEQYF. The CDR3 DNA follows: TGTGCCAGCAGCCCCGAGGTCCAGGGCTTTAACGAGCAGTACTTC.